The 3 T cell receptor beta chains listed next were all sequenced from one sample in a study of blood T cell repertoires in COVID-19. The data were produced by immunoSEQ multiplex PCR, yet TCRdb's version contains in-frame clones alone and is incomplete. The top ten hold roughly 5.5% of the sample, which has approximately 120,000 clones, roughly 72% seen once. The sequenced sample consisted of peripheral blood. The receptors originated from a man in his fifties or sixties with acute or convalescent COVID-19.

CDR3 bases: TGTGCCACCAGCAGAGTTAGGGGGCCAAATGAAAAACTGTTTTTT. Protein sequence: CATSRVRGPNEKLFF. V and J are TRBV15 and TRBJ1-4, with 7 bases aligning to TRBD1. V dropped 1 base and J dropped 5; count of bases not matched to a gene: 4. CDR1 and CDR2 (germline): LNHNV, YYDKDF (reference sequence). The CDR3 has 15 residues.

This rearrangement joins TRBV5-3 to TRBJ1-4; maybe TRBD1 (5 bases). TRBV5-3 belongs to the ORF category, with a function that is uncertain. V shed 0 bases and J shed 8 bases, with 20 bases lying between them. This CDR3 spans 17 amino acids. The CDR3 DNA follows: TGTGCCAGAAGCTTGGTTCAGGGTATGGTGTCGCTGGAAAAACTGTTTTTT. Protein product: CARSLVQGMVSLEKLFF.

This rearrangement joins TRBV4-2 to TRBJ2-3; 14 bases fit TRBD2. Germline V lookup: CDR1 LGHNA, CDR2 YNFKEQ. This CDR3 contains 15 residues. The V and J ends lost 5 bases and 4 bases, in that order; junction bases with no gene match: 2. The CDR3 nucleotides read TGTGCCAGCAGCGTGGGACTAGCGGGAGCAGATACGCAGTATTTT. Translating it yields CASSVGLAGADTQYF.